These 25 T cell receptor beta chains came from one sample sequenced in a study of a mutant IDH1 vaccine in newly diagnosed glioma. The time point denotes: baseline, week 1 (first vaccination visit). Treatment reported: pre-vaccination baseline after standard-of-care therapy. The data were produced by immunoSEQ multiplex PCR, yet TCRdb's version contains in-frame clones alone and is incomplete. The data hold some 70,000 clones, with 60% to 85% observed a single time. This specimen was PBMCs, taken from a glioma patient treated with radiotherapy, temozolomide or both. The receptors were sampled from a man between 45 and 60 years old with glioma.

The V call is TRBV5-6, the J call TRBJ2-7; a possible D gene is TRBD1 (6 bases). The CDR3 totals 15 residues. Trimming left V 2 bases short and J 4 bases short, with 16 bases between. Looked up from germline, CDR1 is SGHDT and CDR2 is YYEEEE. In nucleotides, the CDR3 is TGTGCCAGCAGCTTAGGGAACCTAGGGGGATACGAGCAGTACTTC. It encodes CASSLGNLGGYEQYF.

This clone was observed once. This chain joins TRBV19 and TRBJ2-5; D is possibly TRBD1 (7 bases). V lost 7 bases and J lost 5, with 20 bases in between. CDR1 is LNHDA, CDR2 SQIVND, per germline (reference sequence). This CDR3 has 15 residues. CDR3 amino acids: CASMEGATGGETQYF. CDR3 in DNA: TGTGCCAGTATGGAGGGGGCCACAGGTGGCGAGACCCAGTACTTC.

The genes are TRBV28 and TRBJ1-2, with TRBD1 identical over 7 bases. The CDR3 consists of 12 residues. CDR1 and CDR2 (germline): MDHEN, SYDVKM. The junction had 4 bases not matched to a gene; V was cut back by 4 bases and J by 8 bases. Here the CDR3 DNA reads TGTGCCAGCAGTTCCCCGACAGGGGGCTACACCTTC. The encoded protein is CASSSPTGGYTF.

The V gene is TRBV30, the J gene TRBJ2-3; 7 bases map to TRBD2. V lost 2 bases, J lost 4 bases, and 9 bases stayed unmatched. The CDR3 is 15 residues long. Looked up from germline, CDR1 is GTSNPN and CDR2 is SVGIG (reference sequence). The CDR3: CAWSWGGSEADTQYF. The CDR3 DNA reads as TGTGCCTGGAGTTGGGGAGGGTCGGAGGCAGATACGCAGTATTTT.

Only a few counts were recorded for this clone. J is TRBJ1-3 and V is TRBV9, with 7 bases lining up with TRBD1. This CDR3 contains 17 residues. V dropped 4 bases and J dropped 0; count of bases not matched to a gene: 10. CDR1 and CDR2 (germline): SGDLS, YYNGEE. CDR3 sequence (DNA): TGTGCCAGCAGCCCCCGACAGGGACACTACTCTGGAAACACCATATATTTT. Amino acids: CASSPRQGHYSGNTIYF.

This chain uses TRBV7-6 with TRBJ2-2; D might be TRBD1 (6 bases). Germline V gene lookup returns CDR1 SGHVS and CDR2 FNYEAQ. This CDR3 is built from 14 residues. The V end lost 4 bases, the J end lost 3 bases, and 9 bases lay between the germline ends. The CDR3 is CASSSYRDTGELFF. The CDR3 bases are TGTGCCAGCAGCTCGTACAGGGACACCGGGGAGCTGTTTTTT.

The V call is TRBV5-6, the J call TRBJ1-3, with 7 bases fitting TRBD1. Germline V gene lookup returns CDR1 SGHDT and CDR2 YYEEEE. With V trimmed by 3 bases and J by 1 base, 7 bases remained unmatched. CDR3 length: 16 residues. CDR3 sequence (DNA): TGTGCCAGCAGCTCGGGACAGCCCGGATCTGGAAACACCATATATTTT. Protein product: CASSSGQPGSGNTIYF.

The V call is TRBV7-9, the J call TRBJ1-2; possibly TRBD1 for D (6 bases). V was trimmed by 5 bases and J by 3 bases, leaving 13 bases between them. This CDR3 comprises 14 residues. CDR1 and CDR2 from the germline V gene are SEHNR and FQNEAQ (reference sequence). CDR3 region: CASSPNRVDYGYTF. CDR3 nucleotides: TGTGCCAGCAGCCCCAACAGGGTTGACTATGGCTACACCTTC.

The table lists this clone with a count of one. V gene TRBV2 combines with J gene TRBJ1-2; D is possibly TRBD1 (5 bases). Trimming took off 4 bases at V and 5 bases at J, with 14 bases between the two ends. This CDR3 comprises 14 residues. Per germline, CDR1 SNHLY and CDR2 FYNNEI. The CDR3 coding sequence is TGTGCCAGCAGTGCGCGGGGGAGCTGGTATGGCTACACCTTC. Translation: CASSARGSWYGYTF.

The V gene is TRBV6-5, the J gene TRBJ1-2, with D hard to call. V was trimmed by 0 bases and J by 4 bases, leaving 6 bases between them. CDR1 and CDR2 from the germline V gene are MNHEY and SVGAGI. The CDR3 has 13 amino acids. In DNA, the CDR3 is TGTGCCAGCAGTTACTCGTACAGCTATGGCTACACCTTC. This codes for CASSYSYSYGYTF.

V is TRBV6-5 and J is TRBJ2-1, with no clear D. The germline CDR1 and CDR2 sequences are MNHEY and SVGAGI. This CDR3 region has 11 residues. V was cut by 6 bases and J by 7 bases, with 7 bases left in between. CDR3 residues: CASSPGNEQFF. The CDR3 DNA reads as TGTGCCAGCAGCCCCGGGAATGAGCAGTTCTTC.

This clone has a single count. This chain links TRBV25-1 with TRBJ1-2, with D perhaps matching TRBD1 (5 bases). Trimming stripped 2 bases from V and 5 bases from J, with 9 bases between. The CDR3 is 13 amino acids. The germline V gene has CDR1 MGHDK and CDR2 SYGVNS. The CDR3 DNA sequence: TGTGCCAGCAGTGAAGGGCAGGGATATGGCTACACCTTC. Residues: CASSEGQGYGYTF.

This chain links TRBV6-6 with TRBJ1-5; 9 nucleotides line up with TRBD1. V lost 4 bases and J lost 4; bases outside the gene matches: 2. The CDR3 consists of 14 residues. The germline gives CDR1 MNHNY, CDR2 SVGAGI (reference sequence). CDR3 sequence reads: CASSWTGANQPQHF. CDR3 bases: TGTGCCAGCAGTTGGACAGGGGCAAATCAGCCCCAGCATTTT.

The gene calls are TRBV7-9 and TRBJ2-1, with D uncertain. The CDR3 is 14 amino acids. The germline CDR1 and CDR2 sequences are SEHNR and FQNEAQ (reference sequence). Trimming removed 4 bases at V and 6 bases at J, with 13 bases between. This CDR3 is CASSSTRVGNEQFF. CDR3 nucleotide sequence: TGTGCCAGCAGCTCTACACGGGTAGGCAATGAGCAGTTCTTC.

V gene TRBV30 combines with J gene TRBJ1-5; no reliable D call. Per germline, CDR1 GTSNPN and CDR2 SVGIG (reference sequence). Trimming pared 3 bases from V and 2 bases from J, leaving 11 bases between. The CDR3 consists of 14 residues. The CDR3 nucleotides are TGTGCCTGGAGGCCTCTTGGGGGCAATCAGCCCCAGCATTTT. Its protein is CAWRPLGGNQPQHF.

This clone was seen a single time. The chain has TRBV6-4 and TRBJ2-1; the D gene is possibly TRBD1 (6 bases). Trimming shortened V by 5 bases and J by 0 bases, and 11 bases separated the two germline ends. This CDR3 comprises 15 residues. Germline V lookup: CDR1 MRHNA, CDR2 SNTAGT. CDR3 coding DNA: TGTGCCAGCAGTAGTGACAGGAGCTCCTACAATGAGCAGTTCTTC. This encodes CASSSDRSSYNEQFF.

The rearrangement joins TRBV4-3 to TRBJ1-3, with a tentative D call TRBD1 (5 bases). Germline lookup yields CDR1 LGHNA and CDR2 YSLEER. The length of the CDR3 is 15 residues. V lost 0 bases to trimming and J lost 3 bases, with 9 bases between them. In DNA form, the CDR3 reads TGCGCCAGCAGCCAAGATAGACAGCTTGGAAACACCATATATTTT. This sequence encodes CASSQDRQLGNTIYF.

This clone has only one observation. The J gene is TRBJ1-6, the V gene TRBV4-1, with D unresolved. V was cut by 4 bases and J by 0 bases, with 7 bases left in between. The CDR3 has 15 amino acids. Germline CDR1 MGHRA, CDR2 YSYEKL. The DNA of the CDR3 is TGCGCCAGCAGCCCGTCCAGCTCCTATAATTCACCCCTCCACTTT. Translation gives CASSPSSSYNSPLHF.

The V gene is TRBV29-1, the J gene TRBJ2-2; D unresolved. Trimming shortened V by 2 bases and J by 2 bases, and 12 bases separated the two germline ends. In germline, CDR1 is SQVTM, CDR2 ANQGSEA. The CDR3 length is 15 residues. CDR3: CSVERPDSNTGELFF. CDR3 DNA sequence: TGCAGCGTTGAACGGCCAGATTCCAACACCGGGGAGCTGTTTTTT.

The chain is built from TRBV4-3 and TRBJ1-4; 7 bases line up with TRBD1. Trimming cost V 6 bases and J 5 bases; bases outside gene matches: 6. Germline V gene sequence: CDR1 LGHNA, CDR2 YSLEER. The CDR3 is 14 residues long. The CDR3 here is CASREGGVNEKLFF. The CDR3 nucleotides are TGCGCCAGCAGGGAAGGGGGCGTGAATGAAAAACTGTTTTTT.

CDR3 loop: CASSSTGHETQYF. CDR3 nucleotide sequence: TGTGCCAGCAGTTCAACAGGGCATGAGACCCAGTACTTC. The V call is TRBV6-6, the J call TRBJ2-5, with D maybe TRBD1 (6 bases). Germline CDR1 and CDR2: MNHNY and SVGAGI (reference sequence). There are 13 residues in the CDR3. Trimming took off 4 bases at V and 5 bases at J, with 11 bases between the two ends.

This sequence joins TRBV15 and TRBJ1-1, with unresolved D. From germline, CDR1 is LNHNV and CDR2 YYDKDF (reference sequence). Trimming stripped 8 bases from V and 10 bases from J, with 20 bases between. The CDR3 sequence is 13 residues long. In DNA, the CDR3 is TGTGCCACCGGTGAGGGCTTAATTTTTCCAGCTTTCTTT. As protein: CATGEGLIFPAFF.

The J gene is TRBJ1-2, the V gene TRBV6-5; 7 nucleotides match TRBD1. Germline V gives CDR1 MNHEY, CDR2 SVGAGI. CDR3 size: 13 residues. V shed 5 bases and J 8 bases; nucleotides not matched to a gene: 8. The CDR3 spells CASSRTGEKGYTF. CDR3 sequence (DNA): TGTGCCAGCAGTCGTACAGGGGAGAAAGGCTACACCTTC.

CDR3 bases: TGTGCCAGCAGTGACGTAAGACTAGCGGGGGACCAGTTCTTC. Translation gives CASSDVRLAGDQFF. This rearrangement joins TRBV2 to TRBJ2-1, with 12 bases fitting TRBD2. The J segment lost 13 bases and the V segment lost 3 bases, leaving 7 bases of the junction unmatched. Germline V lookup: CDR1 SNHLY, CDR2 FYNNEI. This CDR3 is 14 amino acids long.

The table lists this clone with a count of one. The chain carries TRBV5-1 and TRBJ1-2, with TRBD1 identical over 7 bases. Germline V gene data show CDR1 as SGHRS and CDR2 as YFSETQ. CDR3 size: 11 residues. Losses at the gene ends were 7 bases for V and 3 bases for J; bases not matched to a gene: 0. As DNA, the CDR3 is TGCGCCAGCGGGACAGACTATGGCTACACCTTC. Amino acids: CASGTDYGYTF.